Shown below are 19 T cell receptor beta chains from a single sample sequenced in a study of blood T cell repertoires in COVID-19. Produced via immunoSEQ multiplex PCR; TCRdb's table is partial and in-frame only. The table has under 200,000 clones, roughly 88% seen once. Sample: PBMCs or T cells enriched from blood (not recorded which). Receptor source: a woman in her forties or fifties who had recovered from COVID-19.

This chain joins TRBV6-5 and TRBJ1-4; no reliable D call. Germline V gene lookup returns CDR1 MNHEY and CDR2 SVGAGI. V shed 11 bases and J shed 5 bases, with 15 bases lying between them. There are 13 residues in the CDR3. The CDR3 is CASPGTENEKLFF. CDR3 bases: TGTGCCTCCCCGGGAACCGAAAATGAAAAACTGTTTTTT.

The rearrangement links TRBV6-1 to TRBJ1-3, with 8 positions matching TRBD1. With V trimmed by 4 bases and J by 3 bases, 8 bases remained unmatched. CDR3 length: 16 amino acids. The germline CDR1 and CDR2 sequences are MNHNS and SASEGT. DNA for the CDR3: TGTGCCAGCAGTGTCGGGACAGGCCGTGGTGGAAACACCATATATTTT. This codes for CASSVGTGRGGNTIYF.

The chain combines TRBV12-3 or TRBV12-4 with TRBJ1-2; a weak D match, TRBD1 (6 bases). This CDR3 spans 13 amino acids. Trimming stripped 7 bases from V and 0 bases from J, with 9 bases between. This chain's CDR3 is CASKSGANYGYTF. The DNA for the CDR3 is TGTGCCAGCAAATCAGGGGCTAACTATGGCTACACCTTC.

The chain is built from TRBV5-1 and TRBJ2-2, with 9 nucleotides matching TRBD2. J gave up 0 bases and V 2 bases, and 5 bases lay outside the gene matches. CDR3 length: 17 amino acids. The germline CDR1 and CDR2 sequences are SGHRS and YFSETQ. CDR3 sequence reads: CASSLVAGVSNTGELFF. The CDR3 nucleotides are TGCGCCAGCAGCTTAGTAGCGGGGGTCTCGAACACCGGGGAGCTGTTTTTT.

This clone has only one observation. The chain is built from TRBV19 and TRBJ1-1; D might be TRBD1 (5 bases). V shed 5 bases and J shed 1 base, with 8 bases lying between them. The CDR3 spans 13 residues. Germline CDR1 is LNHDA and CDR2 is SQIVND (reference sequence). CDR3 region: CASSRGWNTEAFF. CDR3 bases: TGTGCCAGTAGTCGGGGGTGGAACACTGAAGCTTTCTTT.

For this clone: One junction end does not reproduce the germline sequence, and a read error may be involved. This chain links TRBV7-7 with TRBJ2-5; 9 nucleotides align to TRBD2. The CDR3 contains 14 residues. CDR1 SSHAT and CDR2 FNYEAQ come from the germline V gene (reference sequence). DNA for the CDR3: TGTGCTAGCAGCCCCGGTAGCGGGGGCGCGGCCCAGTACTTC. It encodes CASSPGSGGAAQYF.

V and J are TRBV30 and TRBJ2-7, with D tentatively TRBD1 (5 bases). This CDR3 is 15 amino acids long. Germline CDR1 GTSNPN, CDR2 SVGIG (reference sequence). Trimming removed 0 bases at V and 6 bases at J, with 18 bases between. The CDR3 DNA sequence: TGTGCCTGGAGTGTAAGGGCCCGGATCCAGGGCGAGCAGTACTTC. Protein product: CAWSVRARIQGEQYF.

The rearrangement joins TRBV12-5 to TRBJ2-5, with D possibly being TRBD1 (6 bases). Deletions cut 5 bases from V and 5 bases from J, with 12 bases between. CDR1 and CDR2 (germline): LGHNT, FRNRAP. The CDR3 is 13 residues long. CDR3 amino acids: CASGRQGWETQYF. CDR3 bases: TGTGCTAGTGGTCGCCAGGGGTGGGAGACCCAGTACTTC.

This rearrangement joins TRBV5-1 to TRBJ2-3, with TRBD2 identical over 9 bases. This CDR3 contains 15 residues. The V gene end was trimmed by 7 bases and the J gene end by 4 bases; junction bases not matched to a gene: 10. Germline CDR1 SGHRS, CDR2 YFSETQ. The CDR3 spells CASQLRAGGSDTQYF. In DNA form, the CDR3 reads TGCGCCAGCCAACTTAGAGCGGGGGGCTCAGATACGCAGTATTTT.

The chain is built from TRBV11-3 and TRBJ2-5; TRBD1 agrees at 7 bases. V lost 1 base to trimming and J lost 2 bases; unmatched junction nucleotides: 7. The CDR3 totals 16 residues. The V gene's germline CDR1 is SGHNT and CDR2 YENEEA. In nucleotides, the CDR3 is TGTGCCAGCAGCTTAGCCCTCGGGACAGCTCAAGAGACCCAGTACTTC. Translation gives CASSLALGTAQETQYF.

This chain connects TRBV10-3 to TRBJ2-7, with D perhaps matching TRBD1 (6 bases). Germline V gene lookup returns CDR1 ENHRY and CDR2 SYGVKD. The CDR3 has 18 amino acids. Deletions cut 7 bases from V and 2 bases from J, with 27 bases between. CDR3 sequence: CAITSRPSGVPRPYEQYF. CDR3 DNA: TGTGCCATCACCTCCCGGCCCTCAGGGGTCCCCCGCCCCTACGAGCAGTACTTC.

The chain joins TRBV7-8 to TRBJ1-2; 7 bases fit TRBD1. The germline CDR1 and CDR2 sequences are SGHVS and FQNEAQ. This CDR3 region has 15 residues. Germline trimming cut 0 bases from V and 2 bases from J; bases unmatched to any gene: 3. The chain's CDR3 is CASSLAVGQNYGYTF. CDR3 in DNA: TGTGCCAGCAGCTTAGCCGTGGGACAGAACTATGGCTACACCTTC.

The chain combines TRBV6-1 with TRBJ2-7; perhaps TRBD1 as D (5 bases). Trimming removed 1 base from V and 5 bases from J, with 18 bases in between. The CDR3 is made up of 16 amino acids. Germline lookup yields CDR1 MNHNS and CDR2 SASEGT. CDR3 loop: CASSEGRAHPEDEQYF. The CDR3 bases are TGTGCCAGCAGTGAAGGCAGGGCCCACCCCGAGGACGAGCAGTACTTC.

The rearrangement uses TRBV29-1 and TRBJ1-1, with D maybe TRBD1 (5 bases). Germline V gives CDR1 SQVTM, CDR2 ANQGSEA. There are 16 residues in the CDR3. The V end lost 0 bases, the J end lost 4 bases, and 18 bases lay between the germline ends. The CDR3 protein is CSVEDPSRGWVTEAFF. CDR3 coding DNA: TGCAGCGTTGAAGACCCCTCACGGGGGTGGGTCACTGAAGCTTTCTTT. Full variable domain (missing parts from reference TRBV29-1 and TRBJ1-1): SAVISQKPSRDICQRGTSLTIQCQVDSQVTMMFWYRQQPGQSLTLIATANQGSEATYESGFVIDKFPISRPNLTFSTLTVSNMSPEDSSIYLCSVEDPSRGWVTEAFFGQGTRLTVV.

The chain combines TRBV21-1 with TRBJ2-5; the table calls TRBD1, which could not be checked here. TRBV21-1 is noted as a pseudogene. This CDR3 has 15 amino acids. The CDR3 reads CASSPHRGPQETQYF. DNA of the CDR3: TGTGCCAGCAGCCCTCACAGGGGGCCCCAAGAGACCCAGTACTTC.

The chain's CDR3 is CASRRASGGAGSSYEQYF. Written as DNA, the CDR3 is TGTGCCAGCAGACGTGCTAGCGGGGGGGCGGGGAGCTCCTACGAGCAGTACTTC. The chain carries TRBV27 and TRBJ2-7; 12 bases are shared with TRBD2. The V segment lost 6 bases and the J segment 0 bases; nucleotides outside the gene matches: 12. The CDR3 consists of 18 residues. Per the germline V gene, CDR1 is MNHEY and CDR2 is SMNVEV (reference sequence).

The CDR3 nucleotides are TGTGCCAGTAGTAACCCCGGGACAGGGGGGTTGAACACTGAAGCTTTCTTT. It yields the protein CASSNPGTGGLNTEAFF. The gene calls are TRBV19 and TRBJ1-1, with 11 bases aligning to TRBD1. The CDR3 is made up of 17 amino acids. The ends lost 4 bases at V and 0 bases at J; junction bases unmatched: 7. Per germline, CDR1 LNHDA and CDR2 SQIVND (reference sequence). The full variable domain, in which reference TRBV19 and TRBJ1-1 provide the parts outside the CDR3, is DGGITQSPKYLFRKEGQNVTLSCEQNLNHDAMYWYRQDPGQGLRLIYYSQIVNDFQKGDIAEGYSVSREKKESFPLTVTSAQKNPTAFYLCASSNPGTGGLNTEAFFGQGTRLTVV.

J is TRBJ2-7 and V is TRBV7-6, with D possibly being TRBD2 (6 bases). V was shortened by 2 bases and J by 5 bases, with 7 bases between the two germline ends. The CDR3 covers 12 residues. Germline assignment: CDR1 SGHVS and CDR2 FNYEAQ. CDR3 loop: CASSLWGDEQYF. CDR3 bases: TGTGCCAGCAGCTTATGGGGGGACGAGCAGTACTTC. Based on the CDR3 plus reference TRBV7-6 and TRBJ2-7, the full variable domain is GAGVSQSPRYKVTKRGQDVALRCDPISGHVSLYWYRQALGQGPEFLTYFNYEAQQDKSGLPNDRFSAERPEGSISTLTIQRTEQRDSAMYRCASSLWGDEQYFGPGTRLTVT.

The J gene is TRBJ1-1, the V gene TRBV5-4; D is perhaps TRBD1 (5 bases). The germline gives CDR1 SGHNT, CDR2 YYREEE (reference sequence). The V gene lost 1 base and the J gene lost 10 bases, with 14 bases spanning the gap. This CDR3 contains 13 residues. In nucleotides, the CDR3 is TGTGCCAGCAGCTTGCGCGGGGACGGAACAGCTTTCTTT. Translation gives CASSLRGDGTAFF.